Included here is one TCR beta chain sequence, with context. Original handling: Nucleated cell counts were estimated from reference gene primer amplification. Measured with immunoSEQ multiplex PCR; TCRdb has only the in-frame clones, and not every one. That table gives V, J and clone size, and the DNA gave D and trimming. The profile covers some 95,000 clones, with about three quarters appearing a single time and approximately 8.2% taken by the ten largest. This sample is part of a study of blood T cell repertoires in COVID-19. Study in general: Donors in the United States, Italy and Spain gave samples during acute or convalescent COVID-19. The analysed material was cDNA or gDNA that came from T cells, B-cell-depleted T cells, or PBMCs.

CDR3 length: 11 residues. Germline lookup yields CDR1 DFQATT and CDR2 SNEGSKA (reference sequence). V lost 7 bases and J lost 2, with 9 bases in between. This clonotype was sampled from a man aged 50 to 59 who had recovered from COVID-19. The sequenced sample was peripheral blood. J is TRBJ2-7 and V is TRBV20-1, with D tentatively TRBD2 (5 bases). The CDR3 is CSGWETYEQYF. The CDR3 DNA reads as TGCAGTGGGTGGGAGACCTACGAGCAGTACTTC.